This TCR beta chain originates from a study of T cell responses to AZD1222 COVID-19 vaccine. The J segment lost 5 bases and the V segment lost 5 bases, leaving 8 bases of the junction unmatched. CDR1 is SGHNT, CDR2 YYREEE, per germline (reference sequence). This CDR3 is built from 14 residues. Profiled with immunoSEQ multiplex PCR; TCRdb holds only in-frame clones, not every one. The sample comprises about 150,000 clones, 85% to 95% of which are singletons, and around 1.5% rests with the top ten. Note on this clone: Its antigen is unknown.

Study-wide results and caveats: Donors in the cohort were predominantly white British and more often female, and clonal diversity was possibly underestimated. Baseline serostatus was positive in only a handful of AZD1222 recipients. Close to half of spike-specific TCRs reportedly recognize unmutated variant regions. After two AZD1222 doses, spike-specific TCR breadth and depth rose versus day 0.

Source: peripheral blood, taken on day 0 of AZD1222 vaccination. The chain links TRBV5-4 to TRBJ2-7, with TRBD1 matching over 9 bases. The source of this sequence is an adult in good health. The CDR3: CASRVGTGKHEQYF. The DNA for the CDR3 is TGTGCCAGCAGAGTCGGGACAGGGAAGCACGAGCAGTACTTC.